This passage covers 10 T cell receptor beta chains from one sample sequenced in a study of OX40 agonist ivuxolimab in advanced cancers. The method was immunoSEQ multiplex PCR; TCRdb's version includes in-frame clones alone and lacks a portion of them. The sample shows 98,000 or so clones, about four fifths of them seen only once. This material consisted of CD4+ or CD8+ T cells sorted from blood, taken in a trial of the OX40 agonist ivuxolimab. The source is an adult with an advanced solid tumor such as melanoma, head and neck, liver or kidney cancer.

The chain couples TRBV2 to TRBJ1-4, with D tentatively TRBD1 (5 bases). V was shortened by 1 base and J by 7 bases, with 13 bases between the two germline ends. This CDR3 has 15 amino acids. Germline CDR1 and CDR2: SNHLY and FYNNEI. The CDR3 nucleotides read TGTGCCAGCAGTGAAGGTTTGAGGGACGGTGAAAAACTGTTTTTT. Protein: CASSEGLRDGEKLFF.

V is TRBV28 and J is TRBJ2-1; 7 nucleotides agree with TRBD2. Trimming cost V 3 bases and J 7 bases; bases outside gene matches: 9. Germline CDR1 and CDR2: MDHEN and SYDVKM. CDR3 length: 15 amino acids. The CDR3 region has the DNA TGTGCCAGCAGTTTTATGGGGGGGACCGCAAATGAGCAGTTCTTC. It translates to CASSFMGGTANEQFF.

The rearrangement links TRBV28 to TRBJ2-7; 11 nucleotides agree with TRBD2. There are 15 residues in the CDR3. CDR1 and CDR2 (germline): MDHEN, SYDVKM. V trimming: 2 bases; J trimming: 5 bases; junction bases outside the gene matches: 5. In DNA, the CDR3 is TGTGCCAGCAGTTTAGCAACTAGCGGGGGAGACGAGCAGTACTTC. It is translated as CASSLATSGGDEQYF.

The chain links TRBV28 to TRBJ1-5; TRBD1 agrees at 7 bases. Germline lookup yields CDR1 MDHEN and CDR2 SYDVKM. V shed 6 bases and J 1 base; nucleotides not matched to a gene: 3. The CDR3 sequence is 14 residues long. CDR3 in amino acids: CASRTGVSNQPQHF. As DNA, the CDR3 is TGTGCCAGCAGAACAGGGGTGAGCAATCAGCCCCAGCATTTT.

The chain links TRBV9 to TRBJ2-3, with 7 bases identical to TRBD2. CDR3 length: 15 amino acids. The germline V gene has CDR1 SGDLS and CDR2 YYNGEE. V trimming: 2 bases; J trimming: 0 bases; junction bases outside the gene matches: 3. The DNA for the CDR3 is TGTGCCAGCAGCGTTTTGGGGGGGAGCACAGATACGCAGTATTTT. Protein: CASSVLGGSTDTQYF.

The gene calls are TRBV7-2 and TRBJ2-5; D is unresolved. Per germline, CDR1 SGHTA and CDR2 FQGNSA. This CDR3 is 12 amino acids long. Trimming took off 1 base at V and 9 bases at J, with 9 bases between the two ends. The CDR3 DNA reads TGTGCCAGCAGCTTAGGCACAGCCGCCCAGTACTTC. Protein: CASSLGTAAQYF.

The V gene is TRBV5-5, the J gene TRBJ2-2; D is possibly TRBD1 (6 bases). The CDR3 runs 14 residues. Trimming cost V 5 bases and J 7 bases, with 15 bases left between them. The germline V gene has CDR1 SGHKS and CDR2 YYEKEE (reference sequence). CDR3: CASSSGANIGELFF. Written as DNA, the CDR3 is TGTGCCAGCAGTTCAGGGGCGAATATCGGGGAGCTGTTTTTT.

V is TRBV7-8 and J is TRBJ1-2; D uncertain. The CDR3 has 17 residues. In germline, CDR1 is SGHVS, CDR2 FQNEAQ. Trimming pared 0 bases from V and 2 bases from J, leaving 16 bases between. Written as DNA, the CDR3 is TGTGCCAGCAGCTTAGCGCGGCGCTTTCCTCGGAACTATGGCTACACCTTC. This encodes CASSLARRFPRNYGYTF.

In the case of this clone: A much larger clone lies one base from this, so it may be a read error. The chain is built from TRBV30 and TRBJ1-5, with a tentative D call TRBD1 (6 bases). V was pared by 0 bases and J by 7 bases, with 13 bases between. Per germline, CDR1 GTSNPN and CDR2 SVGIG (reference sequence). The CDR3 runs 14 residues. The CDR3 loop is CAWSVGAGAQPQHF. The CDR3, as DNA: TGTGCCTGGAGTGTGGGGGCAGGGGCACAGCCCCAGCATTTT.

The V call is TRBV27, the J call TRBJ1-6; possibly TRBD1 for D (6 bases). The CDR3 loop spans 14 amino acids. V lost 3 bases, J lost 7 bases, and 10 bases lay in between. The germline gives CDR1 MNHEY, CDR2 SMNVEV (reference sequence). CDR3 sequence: CASSFRQGNSPLHF. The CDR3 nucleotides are TGTGCCAGCAGTTTTCGTCAGGGGAATTCACCCCTCCACTTT.